This T cell receptor beta chain is drawn from a study of T cells expressing NK-cell markers. The overall study: Sorted T-cell subsets CD3+CD56+NKG2C+, CD3+CD56+NKG2C- and CD3+CD56-NKG2C+ were TCR beta-sequenced. Points from the study as a whole: Dominant NKG2C+ clonotypes accounted for about 1.0-8% of CD8+ T cells in about six donors. The CD3+CD56-NKG2C+ fraction of a handful of donors was likewise dominated by these clonotypes.

Synthesis of TCR beta cDNA relied on 5'RACE template switching carrying UMIs. TCRdb re-called the 5' RACE reads; every CDR3 protein appears as one record, without DNA. This sample's table has about 550,000 distinct CDR3 sequences. Germline values: CDR1 ENHRY, CDR2 SYGVKD. The CDR3 has 14 amino acids. As to this clonotype: Its antigen is unknown.

This TCR was recovered from a man aged 18 to 29 in good health. This chain connects TRBV10-3 to TRBJ1-1; lacking DNA, the TRBD1 call made by TCRdb goes unchecked. Source material: blood T cells: a sorted CD56 or NKG2C T cell subset, CD4+ or CD8+ T cells, or bulk PBMC T cells (not recorded which). The CDR3 spells CAISGRDGPWEAFF.